This TCR beta chain derives from a study of cytomegalovirus exposure and HLA in healthy donors. Study-level information: A previous analysis identified 117 million unique TCR beta sequences derived from around 200 million T cells. Early released data had around 89 million unique TCRs, all coming from HLA-typed donors.

The PCR had 60 Vbeta and 13 Jbeta primers. TCRdb keeps only in-frame clones here, not all; method: immunoSEQ multiplex PCR. The data hold under 150,000 clones, with around 85% observed a single time. As regards this clone: What it recognizes is unknown.

The CDR3 is 14 amino acids. Trimming took 2 bases from V and 3 from J, leaving 8 bases between them. CDR1 MNHNS and CDR2 SASEGT come from the germline V gene. Findings and caveats of the study: Within a later analysis, the majority of CMV-associated TCR beta chains appeared HLA-restricted.

The material sequenced was PBMCs. J is TRBJ1-3 and V is TRBV6-1; D not resolved. This sequence originates from a boy aged 5-17 years in good health and CMV-seronegative. CDR3 protein: CASSESPNGNTIYF. CDR3 coding DNA: TGTGCCAGCAGTGAAAGTCCTAATGGAAACACCATATATTTT.